This is a list of T cell receptor beta chains from one sample in a study of blood T cell repertoires in COVID-19. Libraries were prepared by immunoSEQ multiplex PCR; TCRdb keeps only in-frame clonotypes and omits some of them. This sample has 350,000 to 400,000 clones; 87% occur once, and the top ten carry roughly 1.9%. The sequencing input was PBMCs or T cells enriched from blood (not recorded which). Receptor source: a man aged 35-49 years in a cohort exposed to, infected with or recovered from COVID-19 (not recorded which). CDR3s include the opening cysteine and the closing phenylalanine or tryptophan. Fields, in order: J gene, D gene, clone size, V gene, CDR3 protein, CDR3 DNA. D genes are given only for firm matches. Size is omitted from some rows. Given values are once, few, many or a class for expanded clones.

TRBJ1-5 NA NA TRBV6-6 CASTKTDPTQPQHF TGTGCCAGCACTAAGACTGACCCGACCCAGCCCCAGCATTTT
TRBJ1-3 NA few TRBV7-2 CASSHGTRAGNTIYF TGTGCCAGCAGCCACGGGACAAGAGCTGGAAACACCATATATTTT
TRBJ2-2 NA NA TRBV14 CASSYGTSNTGELFF TGTGCCAGCAGCTACGGGACTTCGAACACCGGGGAGCTGTTTTTT
TRBJ1-4 TRBD1 NA TRBV5-4 CASSSNAGTGNEKLFF TGTGCCAGCAGCTCGAATGCCGGGACAGGGAATGAAAAACTGTTTTTT
TRBJ2-1 TRBD2 NA TRBV28 CASRKLAGTWNEQFF TGTGCCAGCAGGAAATTAGCGGGTACGTGGAATGAGCAGTTCTTC
TRBJ1-1 TRBD1 NA TRBV5-6 CASSPRDRGRNTEAFF TGTGCCAGCAGCCCACGGGACAGGGGTAGGAACACTGAAGCTTTCTTT
TRBJ1-5 TRBD1 once TRBV15 CATSRGTGSQPQHF TGTGCCACCAGCAGAGGGACAGGGAGTCAGCCCCAGCATTTT
TRBJ1-3 TRBD1 NA TRBV6-5 CASSAGTVGNTIYF TGTGCCAGCAGCGCCGGGACAGTTGGAAACACCATATATTTT
TRBJ1-1 NA NA TRBV13 CASSARGSLNTEAFF TGTGCCAGCAGCGCGCGCGGGAGTCTCAACACTGAAGCTTTCTTT
TRBJ2-1 TRBD2 few TRBV27 CASSPRREGVPNEQFF TGTGCCAGCAGCCCGAGGAGGGAGGGAGTCCCCAATGAGCAGTTCTTC
TRBJ2-1 TRBD2 NA TRBV5-1 CASSLSPSGSIYEQFF TGCGCCAGCAGCTTGTCTCCTAGCGGGAGTATCTATGAGCAGTTCTTC
TRBJ1-5 NA NA TRBV6-5 CASSRQGNQPQHF TGTGCCAGCAGCCGACAGGGCAATCAGCCCCAGCATTTT
TRBJ2-7 NA NA TRBV25-1 CASSESGYRRNEQYF TGTGCCAGCAGTGAATCGGGGTACCGCCGGAACGAGCAGTACTTC